This TCR beta chain was observed in a study of T-cell reconstitution after alpha-beta-depleted transplantation in children. TCRbeta library construction was performed incorporating unique molecular identifiers. TCRdb analysed the PCR reads with MiXCR anew, one entry per CDR3 protein. Of about 610,000 distinct CDR3 sequences in the sample, over 9.5% were seen once. Trimming took off 1 base at V and 7 bases at J, with 20 bases between the two ends. The CDR3 consists of 17 residues. Per germline, CDR1 GTSNPN and CDR2 SVGIG (reference sequence). The specimen comprised PBMCs from the stem cell graft donor, sampled from the stem cell graft. The chain joins TRBV30 to TRBJ1-6; D call uncertain. The receptor's source is a human donor who donated a stem cell graft to a child with acute myeloid leukemia. The DNA for the CDR3 is TGTGCCTGGAGTGCACTAGCCTCGGGATTAAGAAATTCACCCCTCCACTTT. Translated: CAWSALASGLRNSPLHF.